Listed here are 5 T cell receptor beta chains from one sample, sequenced in a study of blood T cells in healthy people across ages. Primed by a sample-barcoded 5' primer and a J-beta primer mix, a second PCR proceeded for 7 to 11 cycles. TCRdb processed the 5' RACE reads anew with MiXCR; each CDR3 protein has one entry. This sample has 650,000 to 1,000,000 distinct CDR3 sequences, with 35% to 40% found just once. The sample comprised blood. Receptors were obtained from a man aged 18 to 29 in good health.

The chain recombines TRBV28 with TRBJ2-6; tentative D call: TRBD2 (6 bases). The CDR3 is 14 amino acids. V shed 7 bases and J shed 2 bases, with 9 bases lying between them. Germline CDR1 reads MDHEN; CDR2 reads SYDVKM. The CDR3 region has the DNA TGTGCCAGCACTCCGGGGGCTGGGGCCAACGTCCTGACTTTC. Translating it yields CASTPGAGANVLTF.

As concerns this clonotype: A single base separates this from a much larger clone, so it may be a read error. The chain is built from TRBV6-2 or TRBV6-3 and TRBJ2-1; 7 bases map to TRBD1. The assigned J gene may be wrong: the sequence end matches TRBJ2-7 better. The CDR3 has 16 residues. The germline V gene has CDR1 MNHEY and CDR2 SVGEGT. This chain's CDR3 is CASSRERQGTYNEQYF. The CDR3 DNA reads as TGTGCCAGCAGTCGGGAACGACAGGGTACCTACAATGAGCAGTACTTC.

The sample holds a few counts of this clonotype. This chain links TRBV20-1 with TRBJ1-6; D gene uncertain. CDR1 and CDR2 (germline): DFQATT, SNEGSKA (reference sequence). The CDR3 runs 14 residues. Trimming took off 4 bases at V and 6 bases at J, with 13 bases between the two ends. CDR3 nucleotides: TGCAGTGCTAATAAGCGGTCCACTAATTCACCCCTCCACTTT. Protein sequence: CSANKRSTNSPLHF.

The gene calls are TRBV10-3 and TRBJ1-2; D gene ambiguous. V lost 6 bases and J lost 8, with 19 bases in between. CDR3 length equals 14 residues. Per germline, CDR1 ENHRY and CDR2 SYGVKD. The CDR3 coding sequence is TGTGCCATCAGGGAGGCCGAAAGGTCACTGGGCTACACCTTC. It encodes CAIREAERSLGYTF.

This clonotype was detected many times. The chain employs TRBV6-6 and TRBJ1-5, with D possibly TRBD1 on 6 matching bases. Germline V gene sequence: CDR1 MNHNY, CDR2 SVGAGI (reference sequence). This CDR3 has 14 amino acids. Trimming shortened V by 2 bases and J by 7 bases, and 12 bases separated the two germline ends. Written as DNA, the CDR3 is TGTGCCAGCAGTTACCGGGGGGCAGCCCAGCCCCAGCATTTT. It yields the protein CASSYRGAAQPQHF.